The 32 T cell receptor beta chains below come from one sample, sequenced in a study of post-analysis software for immune sequencing data. The study's findings and limits: In patients, TRBV5-6, TRBV5-1 and TRBV20-1 belonged to five or six TRBV segments found more frequently than in controls.

Libraries were made from TCR beta cDNA, and they carried unique molecular identifiers. Each CDR3 protein is one row after TCRdb ran MiXCR on the PCR reads. The sample includes about 540,000 distinct CDR3 sequences, roughly 34% of them seen just once. For these TCRs, the target antigens are not known. The sample consisted of blood. The source of these receptors is a girl aged 2 to 17 with multiple sclerosis.

In this sample, this clonotype turned up a few times. The V gene is TRBV2, the J gene TRBJ1-2; 7 positions match TRBD1. The germline CDR1 and CDR2 sequences are SNHLY and FYNNEI. V trimming: 5 bases; J trimming: 3 bases; junction bases outside the gene matches: 3. CDR3 length: 13 amino acids. The CDR3 bases are TGTGCCAGCAGTCTACAGGGGCACTATGGCTACACCTTC. Residues: CASSLQGHYGYTF. The whole variable domain, remainder taken from reference TRBV2 and TRBJ1-2, is EPEVTQTPSHQVTQMGQEVILRCVPISNHLYFYWYRQILGQKVEFLVSFYNNEISEKSEIFDDQFSVERPDGSNFTLKIRSTKLEDSAMYFCASSLQGHYGYTFGSGTRLTVV.

The V and J genes are TRBV10-3 and TRBJ2-3; 9 nucleotides match TRBD1. Germline V CDR1 and CDR2: ENHRY, SYGVKD. With 4 bases clipped from V and 3 bases from J, the junction kept 5 bases outside the gene matches. CDR3 size: 15 residues. The CDR3 DNA sequence: TGTGCCATCAGTGTGGACAGGGGCGGGACAGATACGCAGTATTTT. Translating it yields CAISVDRGGTDTQYF.

A few counts support this clonotype. This chain joins TRBV5-1 and TRBJ2-1; maybe TRBD2 (6 bases). Germline assignment: CDR1 SGHRS and CDR2 YFSETQ. Trimming took 0 bases from V and 6 from J, leaving 13 bases between them. The CDR3 covers 15 residues. CDR3 loop: CASSLARDFLNEQFF. The DNA of the CDR3 is TGCGCCAGCAGCTTGGCCAGGGACTTCCTCAATGAGCAGTTCTTC.

The chain links TRBV29-1 to TRBJ1-5; 7 bases are a match to TRBD1. Per germline, CDR1 SQVTM and CDR2 ANQGSEA. With V trimmed by 4 bases and J by 1 base, 7 bases remained unmatched. The CDR3 contains 15 residues. CDR3 region: CSVAEMTGSNQPQHF. The CDR3 nucleotides read TGCAGCGTTGCCGAAATGACAGGGAGCAATCAGCCCCAGCATTTT.

This clonotype came up many times. The genes are TRBV6-5 and TRBJ1-2, with D hard to call. Germline V gene data show CDR1 as MNHEY and CDR2 as SVGAGI. Trimming pared 6 bases from V and 4 bases from J, leaving 6 bases between. This CDR3 region has 11 residues. CDR3 DNA sequence: TGTGCCAGCAGAGGTGTCTATGGCTACACCTTC. Its translation: CASRGVYGYTF.

The V call is TRBV5-1, the J call TRBJ2-7; a possible D gene is TRBD2 (6 bases). The CDR3 is 15 residues long. CDR1 SGHRS and CDR2 YFSETQ come from the germline V gene. V was pared by 4 bases and J by 5 bases, with 19 bases between. CDR3 DNA sequence: TGCGCCAGCAGCGGGGGGACTTTGGGGGTGGACGAGCAGTACTTC. It codes for CASSGGTLGVDEQYF.

Only a few counts were recorded for this clonotype. V usage is TRBV6-5 and J usage is TRBJ1-2; TRBD1 agrees at 8 bases. The V and J ends lost 6 bases and 8 bases, in that order; junction bases with no gene match: 11. Germline CDR1 and CDR2: MNHEY and SVGAGI. The CDR3 spans 14 residues. DNA of the CDR3: TGTGCCAGCAGAGCAGACAGGGGAGTTGGAGGCTACACCTTC. Its translation is CASRADRGVGGYTF.

J is TRBJ1-5 and V is TRBV20-1, with D possibly being TRBD1 (5 bases). The CDR3 totals 15 residues. The germline V gene encodes CDR1 DFQATT and CDR2 SNEGSKA (reference sequence). Trimming took 0 bases from V and 3 from J, leaving 12 bases between them. CDR3 coding DNA: TGCAGTGCTAGAGACCCGGGGCGCGACAATCAGCCCCAGCATTTT. It specifies CSARDPGRDNQPQHF.

The chain has TRBV4-2 and TRBJ2-5, with 15 positions matching TRBD2. V lost 1 base, J lost 4 bases, and 10 bases stayed unmatched. CDR1 is LGHNA and CDR2 is YNFKEQ in the germline V gene. The CDR3 totals 19 residues. The CDR3: CASSQAGTSGGPVGETQYF. DNA of the CDR3: TGTGCCAGCAGCCAAGCCGGGACTAGCGGGGGGCCGGTTGGAGAGACCCAGTACTTC.

This chain connects TRBV7-8 to TRBJ2-4; 10 nucleotides agree with TRBD2. Trimming at V came to 1 base and at J to 13 bases, leaving 7 bases not matched to a gene. The germline CDR1 and CDR2 sequences are SGHVS and FQNEAQ. The CDR3 consists of 14 residues. This CDR3 is CASSLGTSGNGQYF. CDR3 DNA sequence: TGTGCCAGCAGCTTAGGGACTAGCGGCAACGGGCAGTACTTC.

There are a few counts of this clonotype. J is TRBJ2-1 and V is TRBV12-3 or TRBV12-4, with D hard to call. The CDR3 length is 15 residues. V lost 7 bases and J lost 1, with 14 bases in between. CDR3 nucleotide sequence: TGTGCCAGCACCTTCGGGCAGAGTTCCTACAATGAGCAGTTCTTC. Protein: CASTFGQSSYNEQFF.

The rearrangement joins TRBV28 to TRBJ1-5; 9 nucleotides agree with TRBD1. Germline assignment: CDR1 MDHEN and CDR2 SYDVKM. V lost 2 bases to trimming and J lost 4 bases; unmatched junction nucleotides: 3. This CDR3 region has 15 residues. The DNA for the CDR3 is TGTGCCAGCAGTTTACAGGACAGGGGAAATCAGCCCCAGCATTTT. Encoded protein: CASSLQDRGNQPQHF. Variable domain in full (rest from reference TRBV28 and TRBJ1-5): DVKVTQSSRYLVKRTGEKVFLECVQDMDHENMFWYRQDPGLGLRLIYFSYDVKMKEKGDIPEGYSVSREKKERFSLILESASTNQTSMYLCASSLQDRGNQPQHFGDGTRLSIL.

This clonotype was seen a handful of times. The J gene is TRBJ1-2, the V gene TRBV4-1, with 8 positions matching TRBD1. Germline V gene sequence: CDR1 MGHRA, CDR2 YSYEKL. The CDR3 sequence is 16 residues long. V shed 0 bases and J 4 bases; nucleotides not matched to a gene: 7. The DNA of the CDR3 is TGCGCCAGCAGCCAAGACAGGGGGCGGTGGTTCTATGGCTACACCTTC. This gives the protein CASSQDRGRWFYGYTF.

This clonotype has more than one count but fewer than ten. This chain uses TRBV3-1 with TRBJ2-1; 9 bases are shared with TRBD1. Trimming at V came to 1 base and at J to 8 bases, leaving 3 bases not matched to a gene. Germline V gene lookup returns CDR1 LGHDT and CDR2 YNNKEL (reference sequence). The CDR3 is 14 amino acids. CDR3 protein: CASSQGTGDDEQFF. The CDR3 nucleotides read TGTGCCAGCAGCCAAGGGACAGGGGATGATGAGCAGTTCTTC.

The rearrangement links TRBV7-2 to TRBJ2-1; D ambiguous. CDR1 and CDR2 from the germline V gene are SGHTA and FQGNSA. CDR3 length: 16 amino acids. V gave up 0 bases and J gave up 0 bases, with 9 bases separating them. CDR3 nucleotides: TGTGCCAGCAGCTTAGCGCTGCTGAGCTCCTACAATGAGCAGTTCTTC. This translates into CASSLALLSSYNEQFF.

This clonotype has only a few counts. The V and J genes are TRBV6-6 and TRBJ1-4; TRBD1 matches at 7 bases. V was clipped by 7 bases and J by 10 bases; unmatched bases: 12. CDR3 length: 14 amino acids. Germline V lookup: CDR1 MNHNY, CDR2 SVGAGI (reference sequence). The CDR3 region is CASIRRTGSRKLFF. The CDR3 DNA is TGTGCCAGCATCCGAAGGACAGGCAGTCGAAAACTGTTTTTT.

The chain carries TRBV7-9 and TRBJ2-5, with D possibly being TRBD2 (6 bases). CDR1 and CDR2 (germline): SEHNR, FQNEAQ (reference sequence). Trimming left V 3 bases short and J 12 bases short, with 17 bases between. The CDR3 extends over 13 amino acids. CDR3 sequence (DNA): TGTGCCAGCAGCTTTGGAGGGGAGTATCGGAAGTACTTC. Its translation is CASSFGGEYRKYF.

The rearrangement links TRBV24-1 to TRBJ2-3, with 7 bases aligning to TRBD1. Per the germline V gene, CDR1 is KGHDR and CDR2 is SFDVKD. This CDR3 comprises 15 residues. Trimming took 3 bases from V and 3 from J; bases not matched to a gene: 5. Here the CDR3 reads CATSDPPQGTDTQYF. The CDR3 nucleotides read TGTGCCACCAGTGATCCACCACAGGGGACAGATACGCAGTATTTT.

For this clonotype: The junction and the germline gene differ at one end; a read error may be behind it. The chain links TRBV28 to TRBJ2-1, with D tentatively TRBD2 (6 bases). Germline V CDR1 and CDR2: MDHEN, SYDVKM. The length of the CDR3 is 15 residues. The CDR3 sequence is CASVGSPSSYNERVF. The CDR3 coding sequence is TGTGCCAGCGTAGGGTCCCCGAGCTCCTACAATGAGCGGGTCTTC.

The V call is TRBV29-1, the J call TRBJ1-2, with TRBD1 identical over 7 bases. This CDR3 has 13 amino acids. The V segment lost 6 bases and the J segment 8 bases; nucleotides outside the gene matches: 12. CDR1 and CDR2 (germline): SQVTM, ANQGSEA. CDR3 sequence reads: CSVGLQGQEGYTF. The DNA of the CDR3 is TGCAGCGTGGGATTACAGGGGCAAGAAGGCTACACCTTC.

This chain links TRBV20-1 with TRBJ2-7, with D tentatively TRBD1 (5 bases). This CDR3 has 12 residues. CDR1 is DFQATT and CDR2 is SNEGSKA in the germline V gene (reference sequence). The V and J ends lost 6 bases and 3 bases respectively, with 12 bases between them. CDR3 bases: TGCAGTGCCCCGACAGAAATCTACGAGCAGTACTTC. As protein: CSAPTEIYEQYF.

As DNA, the CDR3 is TGTGCCAGCAGCTTGTCTACAGACTATGGCTACACCTTC. It translates to CASSLSTDYGYTF. The chain recombines TRBV11-2 with TRBJ1-2; D is uncertain. The CDR3 is 13 residues long. Germline V CDR1 and CDR2: SGHAT, FQNNGV. Trimming removed 3 bases at V and 3 bases at J, with 8 bases between.

V and J are TRBV7-8 and TRBJ1-1; possibly TRBD1 for D (5 bases). Germline V lookup: CDR1 SGHVS, CDR2 FQNEAQ. This CDR3 comprises 14 residues. Between the trimmed V and J ends, which lost 4 bases and 0 bases, there was a span of 9 bases. The CDR3: CASSSGGVNTEAFF. In nucleotides, the CDR3 is TGTGCCAGCAGCTCGGGGGGGGTGAACACTGAAGCTTTCTTT.

The chain couples TRBV6-6 to TRBJ2-5; D is uncertain. The CDR3 contains 14 residues. Germline CDR1 MNHNY, CDR2 SVGAGI (reference sequence). Trimming removed 6 bases from V and 5 bases from J, with 16 bases in between. CDR3 region: CASRLRASVETQYF. In DNA, the CDR3 is TGTGCCAGCAGACTACGGGCCTCAGTGGAGACCCAGTACTTC.

This rearrangement joins TRBV5-1 to TRBJ2-3; 8 positions match TRBD2. Germline V gives CDR1 SGHRS, CDR2 YFSETQ. The CDR3 runs to 16 residues. J was trimmed by 6 bases and V by 2 bases; bases with no gene match: 11. CDR3 residues: CASSFAGLALGDTQYF. In DNA form, the CDR3 reads TGCGCCAGCAGCTTCGCTGGACTAGCTTTAGGGGATACGCAGTATTTT.

This clonotype was counted a few times. J is TRBJ2-7 and V is TRBV5-1; D call uncertain. Germline values: CDR1 SGHRS, CDR2 YFSETQ. With 0 bases removed from V and 7 bases from J, the gap between germline ends came to 11 bases. CDR3 length equals 13 residues. The CDR3: CASSLDLGREQYF. The CDR3 bases are TGCGCCAGCAGCTTGGATTTGGGTCGGGAGCAGTACTTC.

The chain uses TRBV19 and TRBJ2-5; no clear D. The J call is uncertain, as TRBJ2-7 better fits the DNA end. Germline V CDR1 and CDR2: LNHDA, SQIVND (reference sequence). This CDR3 comprises 13 residues. The CDR3 bases are TGTGCCAGTAGTATGGGCAGAGCCTACGAGCAGTACTTC. Encoded protein: CASSMGRAYEQYF.

This clonotype has just a few counts. The chain has TRBV3-1 and TRBJ2-1; 9 bases match TRBD2. This CDR3 has 12 residues. Germline CDR1 LGHDT, CDR2 YNNKEL (reference sequence). V shed 4 bases, J shed 10 bases, and the junction held 2 bases outside the gene matches. CDR3 sequence: CASSPTSGEQFF. The DNA for the CDR3 is TGTGCCAGCAGCCCTACTAGCGGGGAGCAGTTCTTC.

Only a few counts were recorded for this clonotype. The junction shows a germline mismatch at one end, possibly a read error. V gene TRBV6-6 combines with J gene TRBJ1-6; 8 bases line up with TRBD1. CDR3 size: 14 residues. CDR1 and CDR2 (germline): MNHNY, SVGAGI (reference sequence). DNA of the CDR3: TGTGCCAGCAGTTACGAGGACAGGGCTTCACCTCTCCACTTT. This sequence encodes CASSYEDRASPLHF.

The DNA of the CDR3 is TGCACCAGCAGCCAAGATGGCAATGAGCAGTTCTTC. This translates into CTSSQDGNEQFF. The chain carries TRBV1 and TRBJ2-1. TRBV1 is termed a pseudogene. The CDR3 totals 12 residues.

The J gene is TRBJ2-1, the V gene TRBV5-1, with 11 bases identical to TRBD2. The CDR3 runs to 16 residues. Losses at the gene ends were 2 bases for V and 4 bases for J; bases not matched to a gene: 5. Germline CDR1 and CDR2: SGHRS and YFSETQ. The CDR3 DNA follows: TGCGCCAGCAGCTTTACGGCTAGCGGGGGGTACAATGAGCAGTTCTTC. Protein sequence: CASSFTASGGYNEQFF.

The J gene is TRBJ2-7, the V gene TRBV14, with D perhaps TRBD1 (6 bases). The CDR3 has 16 residues. The ends were cut back, 2 bases at V and 2 bases at J, with 16 bases in the middle. Germline lookup yields CDR1 SGHDN and CDR2 FVKESK. CDR3 sequence reads: CASSQLQGRGTYEQYF. DNA of the CDR3: TGTGCCAGCAGCCAATTGCAGGGGAGAGGGACCTACGAGCAGTACTTC.